This T cell receptor (beta chain) originates from a study of sequential checkpoint blockade in melanoma (dated by TCRdb to between 2018 and 2020). In terms of the full investigation: Patients were randomized 1:1 to first-line nivolumab followed by ipilimumab (arm A) or ipilimumab followed by nivolumab (arm B). Both trial sequences were followed by maintenance nivolumab.

From the cysteine up to the phenylalanine, the CDR3 has a length of 14 residues. CDR3 DNA only is kept here, 42 bases in frame from base 1. According to the germline V gene, CDR1 reads SGHRS and CDR2 reads YFSETQ. The junction carries 13 bases between V and J, which are trimmed by 0 bases and 6 bases respectively. As concerns this clone: The specificity of this receptor is unknown. One base away there is no much larger clone; base qualities are not given.

Read against the paper, the sample's treatment or condition label means: randomized to nivolumab then ipilimumab (arm A) or the reverse (arm B). Prior DNA-damaging chemotherapy had not been received by any trial patient. On a FACS Aria II flow cytometer, live CD3+CD8+ cells that were negative for CD19 and CD56 were sorted from thawed PBMCs. Samples came from patients with melanoma in CheckMate 064, a randomized, open-label phase II trial of sequential checkpoint blockade. Peripheral blood mononuclear cells were collected by leukapheresis, purified with Ficoll-Paque, and frozen in human serum with about 9.2% DMSO. Purity of sorted blood CD3+CD8+ cells was verified at >98% immediately after sorting, followed by DNA extraction. What the work shows at the level of the full study, not this receptor alone: The response-prediction model combining TCR metrics and mutation burden needs validation in larger, independent patient cohorts.

TCRbeta CDR3 regions were immunosequenced from genomic DNA with the immunoSEQ Assay. Before high-throughput sequencing, genomic DNA was amplified using bias-controlled multiplex PCR. On the study's bioinformatics: To quantify the absolute abundance of each unique TCRbeta CDR3 region, the sequences were collapsed and filtered. Clonality, defined as 1 minus Pielou's evenness, was calculated using only productive rearrangements. A previously published method was used to identify clones with significantly greater frequencies in on-treatment samples than in baseline samples. TCRdb re-hosts the immuneACCESS table, in-frame sequences only. Its copies lack some clones; in the studies checked, an unresolved V gene accounts for under half of them, and the cause for the rest is not known. From that table come the V and J calls and clone size; the DNA was used to work out D and trimming. Counted in this sample were 20,000 to 25,000 clones; more than 75% of them appeared once. Around a tenth of the sample lies in the top ten.

The V and J genes are TRBV5-1 and TRBJ2-7; possibly the D gene is TRBD2, per 6 matching bases. This clonotype originated in a human donor with melanoma. Here the sequenced sample was CD8+ T cells sorted from blood (inferred from file names), taken from a patient given nivolumab and ipilimumab in sequence. The CDR3 reads as follows: CASSLAVSGAEQYF. The sequenced DNA is TGCGCCAGCAGCTTGGCGGTTAGCGGCGCCGAGCAGTACTTC.